The 3 T cell receptor beta chains given below trace back to one sample, sequenced in a study of beta chain features in type 1 diabetes. Investigators reverse transcribed all isolated RNA, so they sequenced expressed TCRB transcripts. Profiling relied on immunoSEQ multiplex PCR, and the TCRdb table lists in-frame clones only, not all of them. The sample has approximately 470,000 clones; approximately 31% are singletons. The material sequenced was naive CD4+ T cells from blood. Receptors originate from a man aged 18 to 29 in good health.

This clone was counted between two and nine times. The chain carries TRBV2 and TRBJ1-5; D not certain. This CDR3 has 14 residues. Germline V gene data show CDR1 as SNHLY and CDR2 as FYNNEI. The V end lost 4 bases, the J end lost 1 base, and 8 bases lay between the germline ends. The CDR3 nucleotides read TGTGCCAGCAGTGTCGCGGGGAGCAATCAGCCCCAGCATTTT. Amino acid sequence: CASSVAGSNQPQHF.

This clone was counted between two and nine times. The chain has TRBV28 and TRBJ1-2, with 8 bases matching TRBD1. The CDR3 sequence is 15 residues long. Trimming at V came to 3 bases and at J to 0 bases, leaving 3 bases not matched to a gene. Germline CDR1 and CDR2: MDHEN and SYDVKM. CDR3 sequence (DNA): TGTGCCAGCAGTTTCGGGACAGGAGCTAACTATGGCTACACCTTC. Its translation is CASSFGTGANYGYTF.

The rearrangement links TRBV6-5 to TRBJ1-2, with D maybe TRBD1 (5 bases). This CDR3 is 15 amino acids long. The germline V gene encodes CDR1 MNHEY and CDR2 SVGAGI. V was shortened by 2 bases and J by 1 base, with 11 bases between the two germline ends. Here the CDR3 reads CASSYSRDINYGYTF. For the CDR3, the DNA is TGTGCCAGCAGTTACAGCAGGGATATTAACTATGGCTACACCTTC.